The 32 T cell receptor beta chains listed next were all sequenced from one sample in a study of identifying expanded T cells in peripheral blood. The method was immunoSEQ multiplex PCR; TCRdb's version includes in-frame clones alone and lacks a portion of them. The sample carries 90,000 to 95,000 clones, over 75% recorded once. Sequencing was carried out using blood. Receptors originate from a person aged 18-70 years in good health.

The chain is built from TRBV4-2 and TRBJ2-5; TRBD2 agrees at 11 bases. Germline-derived CDR1 and CDR2 are LGHNA and YNFKEQ. There are 18 residues in the CDR3. J was trimmed by 4 bases and V by 0 bases; bases with no gene match: 10. CDR3 region: CASSQEGGASGGSETQYF. In DNA form, the CDR3 reads TGTGCCAGCAGCCAAGAAGGTGGGGCTAGCGGGGGGTCAGAGACCCAGTACTTC.

The J gene is TRBJ2-2, the V gene TRBV7-2, with D uncertain. There are 13 residues in the CDR3. Deletions cut 5 bases from V and 7 bases from J, with 11 bases between. The germline gives CDR1 SGHTA, CDR2 FQGNSA. The CDR3 coding sequence is TGTGCCAGCAGCCCGAGTCGCGGCGGGGAGCTGTTTTTT. Translated: CASSPSRGGELFF.

The chain links TRBV7-2 to TRBJ1-1; no definite D call. CDR1 and CDR2 (germline): SGHTA, FQGNSA. Trimming cost V 5 bases and J 5 bases, with 18 bases left between them. The CDR3 length is 15 residues. For the CDR3, the DNA is TGTGCCAGCAGCGAATCTATAAGGACCGGAACTGAAGCTTTCTTT. It codes for CASSESIRTGTEAFF. Full variable domain (remainder filled in from reference TRBV7-2 and TRBJ1-1): GAGVSQSPSNKVTEKGKDVELRCDPISGHTALYWYRQSLGQGLEFLIYFQGNSAPDKSGLPSDRFSAERTGGSVSTLTIQRTQQEDSAVYLCASSESIRTGTEAFFGQGTRLTVV.

This chain connects TRBV19 to TRBJ2-1; TRBD2 agrees at 9 bases. The V gene's germline CDR1 is LNHDA and CDR2 SQIVND (reference sequence). The CDR3 length is 20 residues. The V gene end was trimmed by 5 bases and the J gene end by 0 bases; junction bases not matched to a gene: 17. The CDR3 DNA reads as TGTGCCAGTAGTCTCGAGATTCCGGGACTAGCCCTAAGCTCCTACAATGAGCAGTTCTTC. Its translation is CASSLEIPGLALSSYNEQFF.

This clone was observed a handful of times. The chain employs TRBV30 and TRBJ1-6, with D possibly TRBD1 on 6 matching bases. The CDR3 is 13 residues long. Germline lookup yields CDR1 GTSNPN and CDR2 SVGIG (reference sequence). V lost 7 bases to trimming and J lost 8 bases, with 15 bases between them. This chain's CDR3 is CAYEPGQHSPLHF. In DNA form, the CDR3 reads TGTGCCTACGAACCGGGACAACATTCACCCCTCCACTTT.

V usage is TRBV7-9 and J usage is TRBJ2-5, with D uncertain. This CDR3 has 13 residues. V lost 3 bases, J lost 2 bases, and 7 bases lay in between. The V gene's germline CDR1 is SEHNR and CDR2 FQNEAQ (reference sequence). In nucleotides, the CDR3 is TGTGCCAGCAGCTTGGTGAAGCAAGAGACCCAGTACTTC. Translated: CASSLVKQETQYF.

This rearrangement joins TRBV27 to TRBJ1-5, with D perhaps TRBD1 (5 bases). Trimming stripped 0 bases from V and 1 base from J, with 7 bases between. Germline V gene sequence: CDR1 MNHEY, CDR2 SMNVEV (reference sequence). CDR3 size: 15 residues. The CDR3 DNA is TGTGCCAGCAGTTTATCAGGGGCGAGCAATCAGCCCCAGCATTTT. Amino acids: CASSLSGASNQPQHF.

J is TRBJ2-1 and V is TRBV4-3; TRBD2 matches 12 bases. Unmatched junction bases numbered 7, after V lost 5 bases and J lost 8 bases. This CDR3 comprises 15 residues. CDR1 and CDR2 (germline): LGHNA, YSLEER. For the CDR3, the DNA is TGCGCCAGCAGCTTGACTAGCGGGGGCCCGTATGAGCAGTTCTTC. Its translation: CASSLTSGGPYEQFF.

The genes are TRBV7-9 and TRBJ1-4; 9 bases fit TRBD1. CDR1 is SEHNR, CDR2 FQNEAQ, per germline (reference sequence). With 2 bases clipped from V and 4 bases from J, the junction kept 8 bases outside the gene matches. The CDR3 runs to 17 residues. The CDR3 sequence is CASSLRTGAWGNEKLFF. For the CDR3, the DNA is TGTGCCAGCAGCTTACGGACAGGGGCGTGGGGTAATGAAAAACTGTTTTTT.

This clone was found once. This rearrangement joins TRBV27 to TRBJ2-1; 14 bases are a match to TRBD2. Trimming cost V 5 bases and J 5 bases; bases outside gene matches: 5. This CDR3 is 16 amino acids long. Germline V gene lookup returns CDR1 MNHEY and CDR2 SMNVEV (reference sequence). CDR3 DNA: TGTGCCAGCAGTGACGGACTAGCGGGAGGCGACAATGAGCAGTTCTTC. It codes for CASSDGLAGGDNEQFF.

This sequence joins TRBV7-9 and TRBJ2-5; the match to TRBD2 covers 14 bases. Germline V CDR1 and CDR2: SEHNR, FQNEAQ (reference sequence). The CDR3 spans 15 residues. V shed 5 bases and J 3 bases; nucleotides not matched to a gene: 2. As DNA, the CDR3 is TGTGCCAGCAGCCTGGGACTAGCGGGAGAAGAGACCCAGTACTTC. It yields the protein CASSLGLAGEETQYF.

This chain links TRBV9 with TRBJ2-1, with TRBD2 as a possible D gene (6 bases). The CDR3 extends over 15 amino acids. Deletions cut 3 bases from V and 0 bases from J, with 10 bases between. Germline CDR1 and CDR2: SGDLS and YYNGEE. The CDR3 DNA sequence: TGTGCCAGCAGCGATAGCGGTGGCTCCTACAATGAGCAGTTCTTC. Its protein is CASSDSGGSYNEQFF. Full variable domain (rest looked up from reference TRBV9 and TRBJ2-1): DSGVTQTPKHLITATGQRVTLRCSPRSGDLSVYWYQQSLDQGLQFLIQYYNGEERAKGNILERFSAQQFPDLHSELNLSSLELGDSALYFCASSDSGGSYNEQFFGPGTRLTVL.

The chain is built from TRBV14 and TRBJ1-1; D is perhaps TRBD1 (6 bases). V was pared by 2 bases and J by 0 bases, with 7 bases between. Germline CDR1 SGHDN, CDR2 FVKESK. This CDR3 is 14 amino acids long. The CDR3 DNA is TGTGCCAGCAGCCAACGACAGGTGAACACTGAAGCTTTCTTT. Amino acid sequence: CASSQRQVNTEAFF.

This clone was recorded only once. J is TRBJ1-2 and V is TRBV19, with a tentative D call TRBD1 (6 bases). Germline CDR1 reads LNHDA; CDR2 reads SQIVND (reference sequence). The CDR3 sequence is 15 residues long. Trimming left V 6 bases short and J 7 bases short, with 21 bases between. The CDR3 protein is CASRRRDKVRGGYTF. For the CDR3, the DNA is TGTGCCAGTAGGAGACGGGACAAGGTACGGGGTGGCTACACCTTC.

DNA for the CDR3: TGTGCCAGCAGCGGCCGGGACAGGGGGTCCGAGCAGTACTTC. Translation gives CASSGRDRGSEQYF. The chain employs TRBV21-1 and TRBJ2-7; the table calls TRBD1, which could not be checked here. TRBV21-1 is recorded as a pseudogene. The CDR3 length is 14 residues.

V and J are TRBV9 and TRBJ1-1; no firm D call. Germline V lookup: CDR1 SGDLS, CDR2 YYNGEE. The CDR3 has 13 amino acids. Trimming pared 0 bases from V and 4 bases from J, leaving 7 bases between. The CDR3, as DNA: TGTGCCAGCAGCGTAGGGTTAGCCACTGAAGCTTTCTTT. Translated: CASSVGLATEAFF.

The chain joins TRBV10-3 to TRBJ1-2, with D tentatively TRBD1 (5 bases). V was trimmed by 4 bases and J by 4 bases, leaving 10 bases between them. CDR1 and CDR2 from the germline V gene are ENHRY and SYGVKD. This CDR3 region has 13 residues. The CDR3: CAISADSSYGYTF. The DNA of the CDR3 is TGTGCCATCAGTGCCGACAGTTCCTATGGCTACACCTTC.

The chain carries TRBV5-4 and TRBJ2-7; maybe TRBD2 (6 bases). Trimming left V 2 bases short and J 3 bases short, with 12 bases between. The CDR3 contains 14 residues. Germline lookup yields CDR1 SGHNT and CDR2 YYREEE (reference sequence). The chain's CDR3 is CASSLPGDRYEQYF. CDR3 nucleotide sequence: TGTGCCAGCAGCTTACCGGGAGACCGCTACGAGCAGTACTTC.

This clone was detected a few times. The chain recombines TRBV30 with TRBJ1-6; 9 bases line up with TRBD1. The V gene end was trimmed by 0 bases and the J gene end by 14 bases; junction bases not matched to a gene: 17. CDR3 size: 17 residues. Germline assignment: CDR1 GTSNPN and CDR2 SVGIG (reference sequence). The CDR3 coding sequence is TGTGCCTGGAGTGTACAACGCACCGGGACAGGGTCTGCCGCCCTCCACTTT. Residues: CAWSVQRTGTGSAALHF. Based on the CDR3 plus reference TRBV30 and TRBJ1-6, the full variable domain is SQTIHQWPATLVQPVGSPLSLECTVEGTSNPNLYWYRQAAGRGLQLLFYSVGIGQISSEVPQNLSASRPQDRQFILSSKKLLLSDSGFYLCAWSVQRTGTGSAALHFGNGTRLTVT.

This rearrangement joins TRBV2 to TRBJ2-7, with 8 bases lining up with TRBD1. The trim removed 7 bases at V and 6 bases at J, leaving 8 bases unmatched. CDR1 and CDR2 (germline): SNHLY, FYNNEI. The CDR3 length is 13 residues. CDR3 bases: TGTGCCAGCAACCAGGGGGCTAAGGGCGAGCAGTACTTC. It specifies CASNQGAKGEQYF.

The chain employs TRBV2 and TRBJ1-6; D possibly corresponds to TRBD1 (5 bases). CDR3 length: 12 amino acids. CDR1 SNHLY and CDR2 FYNNEI come from the germline V gene. V was pared by 9 bases and J by 7 bases, with 10 bases between. The CDR3 nucleotides are TGTGCCAGACGATGGGGGAATTCACCCCTCCACTTT. Translation: CARRWGNSPLHF.

This chain links TRBV4-2 with TRBJ2-2; maybe TRBD1 (5 bases). V was pared by 0 bases and J by 4 bases, with 12 bases between. This CDR3 comprises 16 residues. Per the germline V gene, CDR1 is LGHNA and CDR2 is YNFKEQ. The CDR3 spells CASSQDPRASTGELFF. CDR3 DNA: TGTGCCAGCAGCCAAGATCCCAGGGCGAGCACCGGGGAGCTGTTTTTT.

The CDR3 DNA sequence: TGTGCCAGCAGCCGAAGGGGGCGAACAGATACGCAGTATTTT. Residues: CASSRRGRTDTQYF. The chain has TRBV7-9 and TRBJ2-3; TRBD1 aligns across 7 bases. Germline values: CDR1 SEHNR, CDR2 FQNEAQ (reference sequence). CDR3 size: 14 residues. The junction had 5 bases not matched to a gene; V was cut back by 5 bases and J by 3 bases.

The gene calls are TRBV30 and TRBJ1-1, with D perhaps TRBD1 (5 bases). Trimming shortened V by 4 bases and J by 0 bases, and 6 bases separated the two germline ends. Germline CDR1 GTSNPN, CDR2 SVGIG (reference sequence). The CDR3 runs 12 residues. The CDR3 DNA follows: TGTGCCTGGAAGGGACTGAACACTGAAGCTTTCTTT. This translates into CAWKGLNTEAFF.

The gene calls are TRBV7-3 and TRBJ2-1, with TRBD2 identical over 11 bases. The CDR3 runs to 21 residues. Germline CDR1 and CDR2: SGHTA and FQGTGA. The J segment lost 1 base and the V segment lost 5 bases, leaving 19 bases of the junction unmatched. CDR3 amino acids: CASSNPSSKLAGVRSYNEQFF. CDR3 bases: TGTGCCAGCAGCAACCCAAGCTCGAAACTAGCGGGAGTGCGGTCCTACAATGAGCAGTTCTTC.

This clone was seen only a few times. CDR3 DNA: TGTGCCAGCAGCTCGTCACGCGGGCAAGCTTTCTTT. It encodes CASSSSRGQAFF. The chain combines TRBV5-4 with TRBJ1-1; no clear D. The CDR3 is 12 amino acids. V was shortened by 3 bases and J by 9 bases, with 12 bases between the two germline ends. Germline V lookup: CDR1 SGHNT, CDR2 YYREEE (reference sequence).

The V and J genes are TRBV7-9 and TRBJ1-1; D may be TRBD1 (6 bases). In germline, CDR1 is SEHNR, CDR2 FQNEAQ (reference sequence). The V end lost 8 bases, the J end lost 0 bases, and 10 bases lay between the germline ends. CDR3 length: 13 amino acids. DNA for the CDR3: TGTGCCAGCGTAGGGGGACTGAACACTGAAGCTTTCTTT. Its translation: CASVGGLNTEAFF.

This sequence joins TRBV29-1 and TRBJ2-3, with a tentative D call TRBD2 (6 bases). Germline-derived CDR1 and CDR2 are SQVTM and ANQGSEA. The CDR3 is 13 residues long. V shed 3 bases and J shed 1 base, with 8 bases lying between them. CDR3 residues: CSVDSSGTDTQYF. CDR3 nucleotide sequence: TGCAGCGTTGATTCTAGCGGCACAGATACGCAGTATTTT.

This clone was observed a single time. V usage is TRBV4-2 and J usage is TRBJ2-1; 9 nucleotides match TRBD2. J lost 4 bases, V lost 3 bases, and 7 bases had no gene match. The CDR3 loop spans 16 amino acids. Germline CDR1 and CDR2: LGHNA and YNFKEQ. The CDR3 sequence: CASSQSAGGYYNEQFF. The DNA of the CDR3 is TGTGCCAGCAGCCAGTCAGCGGGAGGATATTACAATGAGCAGTTCTTC.

This chain joins TRBV7-6 and TRBJ1-3; the match to TRBD1 covers 7 bases. After removal of 5 bases from V and 2 bases from J, the junction contained 9 bases not matched to a gene. CDR1 is SGHVS, CDR2 FNYEAQ, per germline. CDR3 size: 16 residues. Here the CDR3 DNA reads TGTGCCAGCAGCGGGCCAGGGACAGACACTGGAAACACCATATATTTT. It codes for CASSGPGTDTGNTIYF. Full variable domain (missing parts from reference TRBV7-6 and TRBJ1-3): GAGVSQSPRYKVTKRGQDVALRCDPISGHVSLYWYRQALGQGPEFLTYFNYEAQQDKSGLPNDRFSAERPEGSISTLTIQRTEQRDSAMYRCASSGPGTDTGNTIYFGEGSWLTVV.

The chain links TRBV5-6 to TRBJ1-2; 7 nucleotides align to TRBD1. Germline-derived CDR1 and CDR2 are SGHDT and YYEEEE. The length of the CDR3 is 13 residues. The V and J ends lost 1 base and 6 bases, in that order; junction bases with no gene match: 3. The CDR3 DNA reads as TGTGCCAGCAGCTTGCGGCAGGGGGATGGCTACACCTTC. It encodes CASSLRQGDGYTF.

The chain employs TRBV7-8 and TRBJ2-2; 9 bases agree with TRBD2. CDR1 SGHVS and CDR2 FQNEAQ come from the germline V gene. This CDR3 region has 16 residues. V was pared by 2 bases and J by 5 bases, with 6 bases of the junction left unmatched. The CDR3 reads CASSLSWREGTGELFF. Here the CDR3 DNA reads TGTGCCAGCAGCTTATCATGGCGGGAGGGAACCGGGGAGCTGTTTTTT.